This TCR beta chain originates from a study of PD-1 blockade in classical Hodgkin lymphoma. To note about this clone: Its target is not known.

Time point: cycle 4 day 1 (C4D1), after 5 to 7 weeks of nivolumab. Following autologous stem cell transplantation, relapse occurred in every patient, and exposure to brentuximab vedotin varied. Magnetic depletion of unwanted cells isolated CD4+ T cells from thawed PBMCs. The study recorded best responses of complete response, partial response or progressive disease. V lost 7 bases and J lost 3; bases outside the gene matches: 9. The CDR3 runs 16 residues. The germline V gene encodes CDR1 MNHEY and CDR2 SMNVEV (reference sequence). Generated by immunoSEQ multiplex PCR, the TCRdb table keeps only in-frame clones and is missing some. Among 32,000 or so clones listed, roughly 86% were seen once. Study-level results: Complete responders matched newly diagnosed patients in baseline diversity. CD4+ TCR diversity climbed significantly by C4D1, unlike CD8+ TCR diversity.

This TCR was sampled from a human donor with classical Hodgkin lymphoma. The J gene is TRBJ2-1, the V gene TRBV27; 10 bases match TRBD2. Material: CD4+ T cells from blood, obtained before the fourth cycle of nivolumab. This CDR3 reads CASKVSSGGNYNEQFF. Written as DNA, the CDR3 is TGTGCCAGCAAGGTTTCTAGCGGGGGAAACTACAATGAGCAGTTCTTC.